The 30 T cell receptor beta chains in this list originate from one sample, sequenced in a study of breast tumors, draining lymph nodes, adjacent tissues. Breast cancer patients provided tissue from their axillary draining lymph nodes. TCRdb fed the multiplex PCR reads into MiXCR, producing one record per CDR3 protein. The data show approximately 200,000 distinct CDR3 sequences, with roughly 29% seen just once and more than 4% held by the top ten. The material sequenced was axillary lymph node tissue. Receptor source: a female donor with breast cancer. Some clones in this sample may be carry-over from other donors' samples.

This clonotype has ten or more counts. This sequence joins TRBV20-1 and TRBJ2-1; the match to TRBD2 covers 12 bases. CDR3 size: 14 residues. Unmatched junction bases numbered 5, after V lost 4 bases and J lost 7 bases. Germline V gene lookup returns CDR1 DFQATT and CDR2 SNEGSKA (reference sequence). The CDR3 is CSATSGLAGNEQFF. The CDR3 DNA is TGCAGTGCTACCTCGGGACTAGCGGGTAATGAGCAGTTCTTC.

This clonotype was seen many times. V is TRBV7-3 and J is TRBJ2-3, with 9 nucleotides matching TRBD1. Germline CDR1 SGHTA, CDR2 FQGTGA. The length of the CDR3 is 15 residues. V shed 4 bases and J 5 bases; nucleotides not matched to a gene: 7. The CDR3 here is CASSYTGGAGDTQYF. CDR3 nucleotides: TGTGCCAGCAGCTATACAGGGGGCGCAGGAGATACGCAGTATTTT.

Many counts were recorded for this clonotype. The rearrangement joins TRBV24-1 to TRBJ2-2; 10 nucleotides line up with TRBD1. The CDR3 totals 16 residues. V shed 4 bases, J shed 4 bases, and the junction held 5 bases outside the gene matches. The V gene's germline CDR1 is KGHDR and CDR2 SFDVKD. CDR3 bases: TGTGCCACCAGTGACCCCGGGACAGGGGTCACCGGGGAGCTGTTTTTT. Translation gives CATSDPGTGVTGELFF.

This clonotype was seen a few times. The chain's CDR3 is CASSLRGGGLHYNEQFF. The CDR3 DNA sequence: TGTGCCAGCAGCTTAAGGGGGGGGGGACTCCACTACAATGAGCAGTTCTTC. The chain carries TRBV7-3 and TRBJ2-1; 7 bases fit TRBD2. The CDR3 sequence is 17 residues long. V was pared by 1 base and J by 3 bases, with 9 bases of the junction left unmatched. CDR1 and CDR2 from the germline V gene are SGHTA and FQGTGA.

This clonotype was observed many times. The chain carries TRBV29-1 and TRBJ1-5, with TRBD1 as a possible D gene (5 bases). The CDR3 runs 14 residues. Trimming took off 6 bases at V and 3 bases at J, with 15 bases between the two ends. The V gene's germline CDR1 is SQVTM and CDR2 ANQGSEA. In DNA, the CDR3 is TGCAGCGTACCCGGGACCGAGTCCAATCAGCCCCAGCATTTT. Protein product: CSVPGTESNQPQHF.

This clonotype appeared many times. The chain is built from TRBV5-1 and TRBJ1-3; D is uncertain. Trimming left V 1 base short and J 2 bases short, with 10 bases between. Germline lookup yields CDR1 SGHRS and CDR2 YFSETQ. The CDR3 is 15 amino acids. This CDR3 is CASSLPGPPGNTIYF. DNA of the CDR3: TGCGCCAGCAGCTTGCCCGGACCCCCTGGAAACACCATATATTTT.

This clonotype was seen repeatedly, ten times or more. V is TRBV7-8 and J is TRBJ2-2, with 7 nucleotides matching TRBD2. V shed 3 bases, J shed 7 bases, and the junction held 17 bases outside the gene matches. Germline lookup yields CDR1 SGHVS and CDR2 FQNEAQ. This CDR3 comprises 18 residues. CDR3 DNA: TGTGCCAGCAGCTTTGAGGGACCTAGCGGACGAACAGACGGGGAGCTGTTTTTT. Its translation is CASSFEGPSGRTDGELFF.

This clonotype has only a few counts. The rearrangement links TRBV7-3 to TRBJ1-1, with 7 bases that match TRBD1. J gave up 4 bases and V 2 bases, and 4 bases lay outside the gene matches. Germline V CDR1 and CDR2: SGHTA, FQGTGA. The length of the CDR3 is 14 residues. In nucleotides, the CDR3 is TGTGCCAGCAGCTTAGCCGCAGGGGGCACTGAAGCTTTCTTT. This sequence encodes CASSLAAGGTEAFF.

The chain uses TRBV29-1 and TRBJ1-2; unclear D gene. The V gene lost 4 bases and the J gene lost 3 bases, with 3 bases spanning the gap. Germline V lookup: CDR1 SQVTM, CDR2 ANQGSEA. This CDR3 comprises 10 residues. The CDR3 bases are TGCAGCGTTGGTTACTATGGCTACACCTTC. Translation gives CSVGYYGYTF.

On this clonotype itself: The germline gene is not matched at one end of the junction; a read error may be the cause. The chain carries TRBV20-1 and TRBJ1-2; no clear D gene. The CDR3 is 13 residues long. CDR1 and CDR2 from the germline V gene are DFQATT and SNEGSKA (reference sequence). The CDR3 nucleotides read TGCAGCGCTAGAACCTTCGGTTTAGATGGCTACACCTTC. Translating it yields CSARTFGLDGYTF.

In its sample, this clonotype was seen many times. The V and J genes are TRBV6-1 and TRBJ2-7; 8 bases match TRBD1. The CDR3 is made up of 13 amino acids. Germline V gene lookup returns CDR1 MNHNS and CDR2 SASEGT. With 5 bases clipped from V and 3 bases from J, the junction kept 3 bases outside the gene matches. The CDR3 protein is CASSTTGGYEQYF. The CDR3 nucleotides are TGTGCCAGCAGTACCACAGGGGGCTACGAGCAGTACTTC.

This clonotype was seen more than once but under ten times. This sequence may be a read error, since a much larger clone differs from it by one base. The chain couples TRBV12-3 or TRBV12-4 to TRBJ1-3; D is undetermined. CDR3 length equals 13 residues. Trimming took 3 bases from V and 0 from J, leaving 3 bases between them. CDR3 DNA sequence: TGTGCCAGCAGTTTCTTCTCTGGAAACACCATATATTTT. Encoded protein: CASSFFSGNTIYF.

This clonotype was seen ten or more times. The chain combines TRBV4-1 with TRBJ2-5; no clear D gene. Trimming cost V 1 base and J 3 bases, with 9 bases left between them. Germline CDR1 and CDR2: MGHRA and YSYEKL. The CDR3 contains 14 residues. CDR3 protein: CASSQVGTKETQYF. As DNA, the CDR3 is TGCGCCAGCAGCCAAGTTGGAACCAAAGAGACCCAGTACTTC.

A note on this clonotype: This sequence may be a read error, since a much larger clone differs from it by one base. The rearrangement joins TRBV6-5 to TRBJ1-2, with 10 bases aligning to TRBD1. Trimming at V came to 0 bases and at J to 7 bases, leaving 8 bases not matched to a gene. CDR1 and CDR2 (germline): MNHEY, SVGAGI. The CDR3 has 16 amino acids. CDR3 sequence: CASSYSRTGGGCGYTF. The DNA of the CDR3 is TGTGCCAGCAGTTACTCTCGGACAGGGGGAGGCTGTGGCTACACCTTC.

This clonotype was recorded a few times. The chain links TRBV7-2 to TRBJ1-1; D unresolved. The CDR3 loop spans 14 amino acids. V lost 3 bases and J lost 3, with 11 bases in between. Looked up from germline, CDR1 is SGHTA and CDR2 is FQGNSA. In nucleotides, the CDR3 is TGTGCCAGCAGCTTGCCTTGGGCGGACACTGAAGCTTTCTTT. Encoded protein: CASSLPWADTEAFF.

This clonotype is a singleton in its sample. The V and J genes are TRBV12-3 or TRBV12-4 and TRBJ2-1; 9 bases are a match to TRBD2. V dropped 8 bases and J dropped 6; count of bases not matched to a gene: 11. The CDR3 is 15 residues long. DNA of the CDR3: TGTGCCAGCCAACGCGGGCGGGGGGGAGTCAATGAGCAGTTCTTC. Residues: CASQRGRGGVNEQFF.

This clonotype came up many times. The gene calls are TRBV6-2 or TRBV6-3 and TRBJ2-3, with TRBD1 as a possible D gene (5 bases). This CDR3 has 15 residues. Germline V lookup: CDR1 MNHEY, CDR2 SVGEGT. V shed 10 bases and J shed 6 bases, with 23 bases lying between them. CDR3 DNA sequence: TGTGCCATCCACCCCGGGCGGAACCCAGGGGATACGCAGTATTTT. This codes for CAIHPGRNPGDTQYF.

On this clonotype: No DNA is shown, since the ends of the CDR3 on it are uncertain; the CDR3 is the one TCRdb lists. The CDR3 here is CASSIYLCSVVSGGSRETQYF. The J gene is TRBJ2-5, the V gene TRBV7-3; TRBD2, the table's D call, lacks a check against the DNA. The length of the CDR3 is 21 amino acids, counting both ends. CDR1 and CDR2 from the germline V gene are SGHTA and FQGTGA.

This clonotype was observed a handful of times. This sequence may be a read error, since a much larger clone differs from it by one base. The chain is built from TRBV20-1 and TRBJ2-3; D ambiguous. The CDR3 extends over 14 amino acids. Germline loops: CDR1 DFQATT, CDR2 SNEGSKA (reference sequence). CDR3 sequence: CSARRRTSTATQYF. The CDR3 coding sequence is TGCAGTGCGAGGCGGCGGACCTCCACAGCTACGCAGTATTTT.

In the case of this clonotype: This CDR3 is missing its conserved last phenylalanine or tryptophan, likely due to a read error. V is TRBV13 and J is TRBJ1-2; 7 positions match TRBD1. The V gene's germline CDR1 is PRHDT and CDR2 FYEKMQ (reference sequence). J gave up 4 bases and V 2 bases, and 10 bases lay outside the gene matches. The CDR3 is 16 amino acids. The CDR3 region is CASSLQGELLPYGYTL. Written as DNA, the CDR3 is TGTGCCAGCAGCTTACAGGGGGAGCTACTACCCTATGGCTACACCCTC.

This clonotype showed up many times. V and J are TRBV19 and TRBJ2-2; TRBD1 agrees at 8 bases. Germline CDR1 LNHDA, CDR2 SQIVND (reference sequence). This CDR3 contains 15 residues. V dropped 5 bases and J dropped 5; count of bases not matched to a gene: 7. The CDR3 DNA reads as TGTGCCAGTAGTGGACAGGGACTGAGTACCGGGGAGCTGTTTTTT. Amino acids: CASSGQGLSTGELFF.

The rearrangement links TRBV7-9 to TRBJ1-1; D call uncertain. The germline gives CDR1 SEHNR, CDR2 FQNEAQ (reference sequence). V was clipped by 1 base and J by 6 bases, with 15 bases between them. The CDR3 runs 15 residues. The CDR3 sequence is CASSLEKGGKAEAFF. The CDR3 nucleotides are TGTGCCAGCAGCTTAGAAAAGGGAGGGAAAGCTGAAGCTTTCTTT.

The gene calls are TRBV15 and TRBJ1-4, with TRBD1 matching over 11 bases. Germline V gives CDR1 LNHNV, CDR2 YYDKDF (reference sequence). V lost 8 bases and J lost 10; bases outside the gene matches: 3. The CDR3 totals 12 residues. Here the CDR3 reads CATGTGGAKLFF. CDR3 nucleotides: TGTGCCACCGGGACAGGGGGAGCAAAACTGTTTTTT. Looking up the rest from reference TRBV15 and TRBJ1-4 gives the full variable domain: DAMVIQNPRYQVTQFGKPVTLSCSQTLNHNVMYWYQQKSSQAPKLLFHYYDKDFNNEADTPDNFQSRRPNTSFCFLDIRSPGLGDTAMYLCATGTGGAKLFFGSGTQLSVL.

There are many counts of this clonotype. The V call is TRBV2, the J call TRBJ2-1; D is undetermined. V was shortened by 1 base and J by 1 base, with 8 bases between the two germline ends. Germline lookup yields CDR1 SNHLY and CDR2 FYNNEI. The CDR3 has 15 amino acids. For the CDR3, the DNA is TGTGCCAGCAGTGAAGGACTTCTATCCTACAATGAGCAGTTCTTC. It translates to CASSEGLLSYNEQFF.

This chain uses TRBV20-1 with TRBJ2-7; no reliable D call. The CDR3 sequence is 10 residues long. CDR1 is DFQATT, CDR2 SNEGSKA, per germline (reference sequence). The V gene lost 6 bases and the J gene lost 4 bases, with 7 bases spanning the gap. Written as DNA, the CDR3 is TGCAGTGCGACGGAGTACGAGCAGTACTTC. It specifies CSATEYEQYF.

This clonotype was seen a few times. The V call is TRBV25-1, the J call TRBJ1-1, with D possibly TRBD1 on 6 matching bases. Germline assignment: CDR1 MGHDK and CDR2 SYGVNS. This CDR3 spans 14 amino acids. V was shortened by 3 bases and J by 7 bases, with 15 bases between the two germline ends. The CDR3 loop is CASSEYREGGEAFF. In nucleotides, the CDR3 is TGTGCCAGCAGTGAGTATCGGGAGGGGGGTGAAGCTTTCTTT. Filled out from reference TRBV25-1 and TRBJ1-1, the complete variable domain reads EADIYQTPRYLVIGTGKKITLECSQTMGHDKMYWYQQDPGMELHLIHYSYGVNSTEKGDLSSESTVSRIRTEHFPLTLESARPSHTSQYLCASSEYREGGEAFFGQGTRLTVV.

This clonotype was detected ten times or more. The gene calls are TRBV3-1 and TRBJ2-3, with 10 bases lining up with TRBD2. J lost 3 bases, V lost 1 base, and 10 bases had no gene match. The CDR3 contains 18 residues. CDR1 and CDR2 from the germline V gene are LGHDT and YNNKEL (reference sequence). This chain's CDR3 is CASSQGLAGARGTDTQYF. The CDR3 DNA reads TGTGCCAGCAGCCAAGGGCTAGCGGGAGCCAGGGGTACAGATACGCAGTATTTT.

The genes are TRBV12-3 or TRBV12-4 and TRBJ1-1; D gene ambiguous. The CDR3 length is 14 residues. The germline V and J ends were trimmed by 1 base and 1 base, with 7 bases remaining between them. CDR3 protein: CASSLDSQNTEAFF. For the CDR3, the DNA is TGTGCCAGCAGTTTAGATTCACAGAACACTGAAGCTTTCTTT.

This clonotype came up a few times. CDR3 residues: CASSPRTRAYNEQFF. The CDR3 DNA is TGTGCCAGCTCACCAAGGACTAGGGCCTACAATGAGCAGTTCTTC. The chain has TRBV18 and TRBJ2-1, with 7 bases fitting TRBD2. The CDR3 contains 15 residues. The germline V gene encodes CDR1 KGHSH and CDR2 LQKENI. Trimming cost V 2 bases and J 2 bases; bases outside gene matches: 3.

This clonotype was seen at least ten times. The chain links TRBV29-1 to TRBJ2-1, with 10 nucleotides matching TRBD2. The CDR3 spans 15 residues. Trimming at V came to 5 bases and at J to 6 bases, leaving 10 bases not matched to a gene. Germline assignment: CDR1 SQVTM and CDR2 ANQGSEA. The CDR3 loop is CSVLGLAGDVNEQFF. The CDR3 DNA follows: TGCAGCGTTCTTGGGCTAGCGGGAGATGTCAATGAGCAGTTCTTC.